This T cell receptor beta chain was retrieved from a study of blood T cell repertoires in COVID-19. Study-wide background: PBMCs, B-cell-depleted T cells, or T cells were the source of the cDNA or gDNA that made up the material.

Trimming left V 5 bases short and J 0 bases short, with 10 bases between. The CDR3 loop spans 14 amino acids. The germline V gene encodes CDR1 SEHNR and CDR2 FQNEAQ (reference sequence). Assay: immunoSEQ multiplex PCR; the TCRdb copy retains only in-frame clones and omits some. The table has roughly 290,000 clones, around 90% seen once; the top ten hold 1.7%. The sample was PBMCs or T cells enriched from blood (not recorded which). The clonotype was recovered from a woman aged 40 to 49 who had recovered from COVID-19. This chain links TRBV7-9 with TRBJ1-2, with D possibly TRBD1 on 5 matching bases. Here the CDR3 DNA reads TGTGCCAGCAGCCCCTCAGGGCCTAACTATGGCTACACCTTC. This encodes CASSPSGPNYGYTF.